Listed here are 10 T cell receptor beta chains from one sample, sequenced in a study of T cells in Graves' hyperthyroidism and ophthalmopathy. The investigators amplified TCR beta CDR3 regions from RNA transcripts. TCR CDR3 regions were first amplified by RT-PCR with HTBI primers. TCRdb re-analysed the multiplex PCR reads in MiXCR, keeping a single row per CDR3 protein. The sample lists approximately 430,000 distinct CDR3 sequences; approximately 14% were seen once. The sample consisted of blood. All receptors derive from a woman between 18 and 29 years old with Graves' hyperthyroidism.

This clonotype was seen ten or more times. This chain's CDR3 is CASSRGTDRDTDTQYF. CDR3 coding DNA: TGTGCCAGCAGTCGGGGGACGGACAGGGACACAGATACGCAGTATTTT. The rearrangement uses TRBV11-2 and TRBJ2-3; 8 positions match TRBD1. The trim removed 6 bases at V and 2 bases at J, leaving 10 bases unmatched. This CDR3 spans 16 amino acids. CDR1 and CDR2 (germline): SGHAT, FQNNGV.

There are many counts of this clonotype. The rearrangement links TRBV24-1 to TRBJ1-2; maybe TRBD1 (5 bases). Trimming cost V 7 bases and J 6 bases, with 17 bases left between them. Germline V lookup: CDR1 KGHDR, CDR2 SFDVKD. The CDR3 is 14 residues long. The CDR3 is CATSPEDARDGYTF. The CDR3 bases are TGTGCCACCAGCCCAGAGGACGCCAGGGATGGCTACACCTTC.

This clonotype was observed many times. J is TRBJ2-7 and V is TRBV3-1; no clear D gene. The length of the CDR3 is 13 residues. Trimming pared 3 bases from V and 3 bases from J, leaving 9 bases between. Germline V lookup: CDR1 LGHDT, CDR2 YNNKEL (reference sequence). The CDR3 nucleotides read TGTGCCAGCAGCCAGGAACCGGGCTACGAGCAGTACTTC. This encodes CASSQEPGYEQYF.

This clonotype was counted ten times or more. The chain recombines TRBV7-2 with TRBJ2-3; possible D gene TRBD2, 6 bases. This CDR3 comprises 14 residues. Trimming pared 5 bases from V and 5 bases from J, leaving 14 bases between. In germline, CDR1 is SGHTA, CDR2 FQGNSA. The CDR3 sequence is CASSPTGVGDTQYF. DNA for the CDR3: TGTGCCAGCAGCCCGACGGGAGTTGGAGATACGCAGTATTTT.

Ten or more counts support this clonotype. The DNA of the CDR3 is TGTGCCAGCTCTCCAGTGCGAGGGGGGGTCTACGAGCAGTACTTC. Translating gives CASSPVRGGVYEQYF. The chain employs TRBV18 and TRBJ2-7, with D tentatively TRBD2 (7 bases). Germline values: CDR1 KGHSH, CDR2 LQKENI. Trimming removed 6 bases at V and 3 bases at J, with 18 bases between. The CDR3 is made up of 15 amino acids.

A remark on this clonotype: One base away lies a much larger clone, so this may be a sequencing read error. The CDR3 DNA reads as TGCAGTGCTAGGGGCAATGAGCAGTACTTC. This gives the protein CSARGNEQYF. This chain joins TRBV20-1 and TRBJ2-7; D unresolved. Trimming took 3 bases from V and 7 from J, leaving 7 bases between them. The CDR3 contains 10 residues. CDR1 DFQATT and CDR2 SNEGSKA come from the germline V gene (reference sequence).

This clonotype has at least ten counts. This CDR3 reads CASGTSGSSDTQYF. CDR3 nucleotide sequence: TGTGCCAGCGGGACTAGCGGGAGTTCAGATACGCAGTATTTT. The chain combines TRBV2 with TRBJ2-3; 14 bases agree with TRBD2. CDR1 is SNHLY and CDR2 is FYNNEI in the germline V gene. The CDR3 has 14 residues. The ends lost 8 bases at V and 4 bases at J; junction bases unmatched: 2.

Ten or more counts support this clonotype. This chain uses TRBV6-1 with TRBJ2-4; TRBD1 aligns across 9 bases. CDR3 length equals 19 residues. J gave up 0 bases and V 0 bases, and 9 bases lay outside the gene matches. The germline CDR1 and CDR2 sequences are MNHNS and SASEGT. CDR3 sequence reads: CASSEAGTGLEVAKNIQYF. The CDR3 nucleotides read TGTGCCAGCAGTGAAGCGGGGACAGGGCTGGAGGTAGCCAAAAACATTCAGTACTTC.

This clonotype showed up many times. The rearrangement joins TRBV6-9 to TRBJ2-1, with TRBD2 matching over 12 bases. The junction had 24 bases not matched to a gene; V was cut back by 5 bases and J by 7 bases. Germline loops: CDR1 MNHGY, CDR2 SVAAGI. The CDR3 has 21 amino acids. CDR3 in amino acids: CASSPIVGQERLAGARNEQFF. The CDR3 nucleotides are TGTGCCAGCAGTCCCATTGTGGGACAGGAAAGACTAGCGGGAGCAAGGAATGAGCAGTTCTTC.

This clonotype was seen a single time. The rearrangement uses TRBV2 and TRBJ2-1; 10 bases are shared with TRBD1. Germline CDR1 is SNHLY and CDR2 is FYNNEI. V shed 6 bases and J 6 bases; nucleotides not matched to a gene: 8. This CDR3 is 15 amino acids long. CDR3 in amino acids: CASRTGTGDFNEQFF. CDR3 nucleotides: TGTGCCAGCAGGACGGGGACAGGGGATTTCAATGAGCAGTTCTTC.